This T cell receptor (beta chain) was sequenced in a study of blood T cell repertoires in COVID-19 (dated by TCRdb to about 2020). About the full investigation: Samples from collaborators originated in the United States, Italy and Spain and spanned both the acute and convalescent phases of COVID-19. The material from the prospective study consisted of cDNA or gDNA derived from T cells, B-cell-depleted T cells, or PBMCs. Deeply sampled blood TCRbeta repertoires from subjects exposed to, actively infected with, or recovered from COVID-19 were included in the dataset. The repertoires were made available in a free public database intended to serve as a resource for research on the immune response to SARS-CoV-2. The samples were drawn from the first 160 participants of the ongoing ImmuneRACE study and from over 950 subjects provided by 6 global collaborators. A de-identified subject ID, COVID-19 status, age in years and sex were almost always included in the sample metadata. HLA class I and class II types, where available, came from metadata supplied by the sample provider rather than from assay-based typing.

Participants in the prospective study were enrolled through a virtual design, were aged roughly 18 to 90 years, and lived in 20 to 30 United States geographic areas. To assign participants to cohorts, the prospective study relied on clinical history that participants themselves reported in a screening survey and a study questionnaire. Mobile phlebotomists in the prospective study collected whole blood, serum and a nasopharyngeal or oropharyngeal swab from every participant. Prospective study participants could optionally give additional blood draws and questionnaires over an approximately two-month period. Before DNA extraction, prospective study blood samples were shipped either frozen or at room temperature. Study-level results and caveats: How much clinical and demographic metadata was included differed by source and by participant, and the metadata was provided uncurated.

TCRbeta CDR3 regions were amplified from genomic DNA using the immunoSEQ Assay, a bias-controlled multiplex PCR. From the authors' description of their analysis: The number of nucleated cells in each sample was estimated from the amplification of reference gene primers within the assay. To quantify the absolute abundance of each unique TCRbeta CDR3 rearrangement, sequence reads were collapsed and filtered. For each sample, productive Simpson clonality was calculated as the square root of Simpson's diversity index across productive rearrangements. Held by TCRdb, this immuneACCESS table contains in-frame sequences only and omits some clones. Under half of the omission traces to an unresolved V gene where checked; the cause of the rest is unknown. V and J calls and clone size are as listed in that table; D and trimming were resolved from the DNA. The sample records about 210,000 clones, roughly 87% of which are singletons. Of the sample, 10% falls within the top ten clones.

Trimming takes 5 bases from V and 9 bases from J, and the germline ends sit 17 bases apart. CDR1 and CDR2 were assigned from the germline V gene as SGHAT and FQNNGV. From the cysteine through the phenylalanine, the CDR3 covers 14 amino acids. Only the CDR3 DNA is retained, 42 bases long and in frame from the first base. This clone was seen just once. Its target antigen remains unknown. No per-base quality is available; no much larger clone lies one base away. The sequence links TRBV11-2 to TRBJ2-1; the D gene remains uncertain. The source of this sequence is a man between 18 and 35 years old with acute COVID-19. The sequencing sample was made of PBMCs or T cells enriched from blood (not recorded which). The DNA sequence reads TGTGCCAGCAGCACGACGAGGAGATCGGGTGAGCAGTTCTTC. Translated, it reads CASSTTRRSGEQFF.